One sample yielded the 7 T cell receptor beta chains listed below, sequenced in a study of blood T cell repertoires in COVID-19. Here immunoSEQ multiplex PCR was the method, and the copy in TCRdb shows in-frame clones only, minus some. The table lists about 90,000 clones, roughly 92% of them singletons. Sequencing used peripheral blood. These receptors originate from an older woman with active COVID-19.

The chain employs TRBV7-3 and TRBJ1-1; D is perhaps TRBD1 (5 bases). V dropped 4 bases and J dropped 1 base, with 10 bases sitting between them. The CDR3 spans 14 residues. Germline V gene data show CDR1 as SGHTA and CDR2 as FQGTGA. The CDR3 DNA reads TGTGCCAGCAGCTCCGGACAATGGAACACTGAAGCTTTCTTT. It is translated as CASSSGQWNTEAFF.

This clone was detected only once. The rearrangement links TRBV28 to TRBJ1-6; D is unclear. The CDR3 has 15 amino acids. Germline V gives CDR1 MDHEN, CDR2 SYDVKM. V was pared by 5 bases and J by 0 bases, with 8 bases between. CDR3 sequence (DNA): TGTGCCAGCAGTCCATACACCTCCTATAATTCACCCCTCCACTTT. Amino acids: CASSPYTSYNSPLHF.

This chain connects TRBV28 to TRBJ1-1; TRBD1 agrees at 7 bases. Germline V gene lookup returns CDR1 MDHEN and CDR2 SYDVKM. The trim removed 6 bases at V and 0 bases at J, leaving 4 bases unmatched. The CDR3 totals 14 residues. CDR3 DNA sequence: TGTGCCAGCAGCTCGGGACAGATGAACACTGAAGCTTTCTTT. Its protein is CASSSGQMNTEAFF.

Only one count was recorded for this clone. The chain links TRBV18 to TRBJ2-6, with 12 nucleotides matching TRBD1. The V gene end was trimmed by 2 bases and the J gene end by 3 bases; junction bases not matched to a gene: 5. This CDR3 spans 18 amino acids. The germline gives CDR1 KGHSH, CDR2 LQKENI. This CDR3 is CASSPRGTGGIGANVLTF. CDR3 nucleotide sequence: TGTGCCAGCTCACCAAGGGGGACAGGGGGCATTGGGGCCAACGTCCTGACTTTC.

J is TRBJ1-6 and V is TRBV24-1; 9 bases fit TRBD1. The CDR3 has 14 residues. Trimming cost V 6 bases and J 10 bases; bases outside gene matches: 6. The germline gives CDR1 KGHDR, CDR2 SFDVKD. The CDR3 loop is CATSPGQGRSPLHF. The DNA for the CDR3 is TGTGCCACCAGTCCGGGACAGGGACGGTCACCCCTCCACTTT.

The V and J genes are TRBV12-3 or TRBV12-4 and TRBJ1-6; no clear D. The germline V and J ends were trimmed by 6 bases and 11 bases, with 11 bases remaining between them. This CDR3 spans 12 amino acids. Here the CDR3 reads CASRLPRAPLHF. DNA for the CDR3: TGTGCCAGCAGACTACCCCGGGCACCCCTCCACTTT.

This chain links TRBV28 with TRBJ2-3, with unresolved D. V was clipped by 7 bases and J by 1 base, with 9 bases between them. The CDR3 consists of 13 residues. From germline, CDR1 is MDHEN and CDR2 SYDVKM. The CDR3 here is CASTVPGTDTQYF. As DNA, the CDR3 is TGTGCCAGCACAGTCCCCGGCACAGATACGCAGTATTTT.